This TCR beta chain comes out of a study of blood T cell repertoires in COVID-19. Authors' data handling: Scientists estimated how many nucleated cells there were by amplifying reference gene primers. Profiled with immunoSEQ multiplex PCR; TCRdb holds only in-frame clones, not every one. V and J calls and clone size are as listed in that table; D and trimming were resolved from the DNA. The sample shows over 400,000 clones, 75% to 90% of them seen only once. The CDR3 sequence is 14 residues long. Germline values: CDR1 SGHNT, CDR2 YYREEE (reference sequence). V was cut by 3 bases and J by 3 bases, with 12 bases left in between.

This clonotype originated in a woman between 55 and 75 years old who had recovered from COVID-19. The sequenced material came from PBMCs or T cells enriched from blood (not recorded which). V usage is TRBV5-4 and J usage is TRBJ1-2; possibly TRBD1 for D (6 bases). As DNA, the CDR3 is TGTGCCAGCAGCTCTAAACAGGGTGACTATGGCTACACCTTC. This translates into CASSSKQGDYGYTF.